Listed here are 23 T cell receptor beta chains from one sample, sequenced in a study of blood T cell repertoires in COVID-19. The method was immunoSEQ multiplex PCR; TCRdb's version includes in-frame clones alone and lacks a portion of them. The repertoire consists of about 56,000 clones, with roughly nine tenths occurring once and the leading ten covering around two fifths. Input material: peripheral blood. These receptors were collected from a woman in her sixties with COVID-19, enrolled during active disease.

Here the CDR3 DNA reads TGCGCCAGCAGCCAAGCAGGGGGCTCCTACAATGAGCAGTTCTTC. It codes for CASSQAGGSYNEQFF. This sequence joins TRBV4-3 and TRBJ2-1; 7 bases are shared with TRBD1. Germline CDR1 and CDR2: LGHNA and YSLEER. This CDR3 has 15 residues. V gave up 1 base and J gave up 0 bases; unmatched junction bases: 0.

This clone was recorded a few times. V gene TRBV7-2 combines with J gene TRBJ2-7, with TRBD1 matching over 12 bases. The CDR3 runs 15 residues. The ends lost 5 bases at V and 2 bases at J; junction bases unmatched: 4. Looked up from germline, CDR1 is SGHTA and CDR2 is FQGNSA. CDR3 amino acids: CASSQGTGGPYEQYF. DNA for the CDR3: TGTGCCAGCAGCCAGGGGACAGGGGGCCCCTACGAGCAGTACTTC. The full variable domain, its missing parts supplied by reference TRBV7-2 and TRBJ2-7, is GAGVSQSPSNKVTEKGKDVELRCDPISGHTALYWYRQSLGQGLEFLIYFQGNSAPDKSGLPSDRFSAERTGGSVSTLTIQRTQQEDSAVYLCASSQGTGGPYEQYFGPGTRLTVT.

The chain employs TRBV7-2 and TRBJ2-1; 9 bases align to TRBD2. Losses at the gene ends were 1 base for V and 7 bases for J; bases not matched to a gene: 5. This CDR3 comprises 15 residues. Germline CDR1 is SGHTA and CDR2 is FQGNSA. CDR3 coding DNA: TGTGCCAGCAGCTTAGTGTCTAGCGGGATTAATGAGCAGTTCTTC. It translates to CASSLVSSGINEQFF.

The CDR3 region has the DNA TGTGCCTGGAGCGGGACAGGGGACCAGCCCCAGCATTTT. It specifies CAWSGTGDQPQHF. The chain joins TRBV30 to TRBJ1-5; 10 positions agree with TRBD1. The CDR3 runs 13 residues. CDR1 GTSNPN and CDR2 SVGIG come from the germline V gene (reference sequence). J was trimmed by 7 bases and V by 3 bases; bases with no gene match: 3.

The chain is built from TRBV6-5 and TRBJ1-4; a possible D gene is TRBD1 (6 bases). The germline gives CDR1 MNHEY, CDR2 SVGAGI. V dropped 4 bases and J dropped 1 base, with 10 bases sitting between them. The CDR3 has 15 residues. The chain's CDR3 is CASSSRGVTNEKLFF. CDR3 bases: TGTGCCAGCAGTTCCAGGGGTGTAACTAATGAAAAACTGTTTTTT.

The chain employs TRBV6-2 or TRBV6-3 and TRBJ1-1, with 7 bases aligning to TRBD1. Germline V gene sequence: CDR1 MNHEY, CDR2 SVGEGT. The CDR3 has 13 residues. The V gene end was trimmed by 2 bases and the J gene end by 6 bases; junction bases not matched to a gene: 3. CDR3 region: CASSYAQGAEAFF. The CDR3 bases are TGTGCCAGCAGTTACGCCCAGGGGGCTGAAGCTTTCTTT.

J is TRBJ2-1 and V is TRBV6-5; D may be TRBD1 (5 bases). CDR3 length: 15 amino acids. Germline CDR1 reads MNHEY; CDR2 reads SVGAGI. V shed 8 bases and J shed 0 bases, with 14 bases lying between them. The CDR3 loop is CASLLGRSSYNEQFF. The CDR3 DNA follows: TGTGCCAGCTTGTTGGGGCGGAGCTCCTACAATGAGCAGTTCTTC.

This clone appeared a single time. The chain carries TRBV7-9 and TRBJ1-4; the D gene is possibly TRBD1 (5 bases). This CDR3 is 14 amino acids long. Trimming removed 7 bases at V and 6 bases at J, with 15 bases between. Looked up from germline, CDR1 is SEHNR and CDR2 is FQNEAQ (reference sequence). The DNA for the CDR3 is TGTGCCAGCACGGCGTCAGGGTTCGATGAAAAACTGTTTTTT. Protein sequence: CASTASGFDEKLFF.

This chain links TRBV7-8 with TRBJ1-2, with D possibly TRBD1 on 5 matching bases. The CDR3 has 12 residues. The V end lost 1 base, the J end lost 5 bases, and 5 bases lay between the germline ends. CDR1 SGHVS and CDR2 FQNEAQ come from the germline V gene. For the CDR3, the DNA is TGTGCCAGCAGCTTAGAGGGGTATGGCTACACCTTC. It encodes CASSLEGYGYTF.

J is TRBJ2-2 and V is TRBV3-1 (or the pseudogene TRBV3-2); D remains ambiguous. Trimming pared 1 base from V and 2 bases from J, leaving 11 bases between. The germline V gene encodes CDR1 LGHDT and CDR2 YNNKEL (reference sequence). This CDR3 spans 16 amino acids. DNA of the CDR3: TGTGCCAGCAGCCAAGCCGGCGGCAGCAACACCGGGGAGCTGTTTTTT. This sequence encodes CASSQAGGSNTGELFF.

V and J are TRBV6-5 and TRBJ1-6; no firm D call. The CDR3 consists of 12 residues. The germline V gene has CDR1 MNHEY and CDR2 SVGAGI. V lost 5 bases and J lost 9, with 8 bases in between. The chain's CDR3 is CASSPPGSPLHF. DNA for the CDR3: TGTGCCAGCAGTCCACCCGGTTCACCCCTCCACTTT.

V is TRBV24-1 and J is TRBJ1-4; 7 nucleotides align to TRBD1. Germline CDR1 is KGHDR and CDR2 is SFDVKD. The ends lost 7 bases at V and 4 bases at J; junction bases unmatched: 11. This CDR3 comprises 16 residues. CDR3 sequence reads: CATRPQIQGYNEKLFF. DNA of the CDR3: TGTGCCACCAGACCCCAAATACAGGGGTATAATGAAAAACTGTTTTTT.

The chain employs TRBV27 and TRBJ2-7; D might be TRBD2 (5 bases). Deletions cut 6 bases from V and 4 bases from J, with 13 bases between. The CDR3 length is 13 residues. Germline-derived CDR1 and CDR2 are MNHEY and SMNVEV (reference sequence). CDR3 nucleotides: TGTGCCAGCAGAGAGGGCGTTTTGTACGAGCAGTACTTC. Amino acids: CASREGVLYEQYF.

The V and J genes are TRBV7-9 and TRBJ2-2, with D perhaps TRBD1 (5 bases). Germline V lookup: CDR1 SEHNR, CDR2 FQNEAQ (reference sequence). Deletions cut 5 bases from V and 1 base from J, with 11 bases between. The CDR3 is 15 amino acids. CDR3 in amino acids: CASSPQGVNTGELFF. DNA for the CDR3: TGTGCCAGCAGCCCTCAAGGGGTGAACACCGGGGAGCTGTTTTTT.

CDR3 sequence: CASSLPGGRESHTGELFF. CDR3 coding DNA: TGTGCCAGCAGCCTCCCCGGGGGAAGGGAGAGTCATACCGGGGAGCTGTTTTTT. V gene TRBV7-9 combines with J gene TRBJ2-2; a possible D gene is TRBD2 (6 bases). V dropped 5 bases and J dropped 5 bases, with 24 bases sitting between them. This CDR3 spans 18 amino acids. Looked up from germline, CDR1 is SEHNR and CDR2 is FQNEAQ (reference sequence).

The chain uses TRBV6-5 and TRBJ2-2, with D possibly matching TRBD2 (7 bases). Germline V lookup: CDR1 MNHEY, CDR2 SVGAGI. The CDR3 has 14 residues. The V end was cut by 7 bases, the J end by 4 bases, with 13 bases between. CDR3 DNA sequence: TGTGCCAGCACCAGGGGACTACCCACCGGGGAGCTGTTTTTT. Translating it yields CASTRGLPTGELFF.

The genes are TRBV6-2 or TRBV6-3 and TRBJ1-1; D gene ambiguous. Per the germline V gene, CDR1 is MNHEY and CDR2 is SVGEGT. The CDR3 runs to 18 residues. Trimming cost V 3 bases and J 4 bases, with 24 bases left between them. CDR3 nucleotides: TGTGCCAGCAGTTATGGCAGGTCCCCGTTCGGGGTGGGCACTGAAGCTTTCTTT. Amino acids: CASSYGRSPFGVGTEAFF.

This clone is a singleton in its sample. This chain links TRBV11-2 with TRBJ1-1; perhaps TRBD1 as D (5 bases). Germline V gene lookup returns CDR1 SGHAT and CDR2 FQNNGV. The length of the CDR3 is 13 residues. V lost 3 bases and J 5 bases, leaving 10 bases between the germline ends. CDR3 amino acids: CASSLEGWTEAFF. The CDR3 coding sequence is TGTGCCAGCAGCTTGGAGGGGTGGACTGAAGCTTTCTTT.

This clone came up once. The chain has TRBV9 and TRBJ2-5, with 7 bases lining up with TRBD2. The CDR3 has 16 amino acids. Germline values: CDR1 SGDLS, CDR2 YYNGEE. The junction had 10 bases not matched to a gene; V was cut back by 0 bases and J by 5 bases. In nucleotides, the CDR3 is TGTGCCAGCAGCGTAGGGGTAGGGGAGGGCCTGGAGACCCAGTACTTC. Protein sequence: CASSVGVGEGLETQYF.

In DNA form, the CDR3 reads TGTGCCAGCAGCCAAGATAGGGGGGGCACGGAGACCCAGTACTTC. Amino acids: CASSQDRGGTETQYF. The V call is TRBV3-1 (or the pseudogene TRBV3-2), the J call TRBJ2-5, with D perhaps matching TRBD2 (7 bases). The CDR3 has 15 residues. V was trimmed by 0 bases and J by 5 bases, leaving 13 bases between them. The germline CDR1 and CDR2 sequences are LGHDT and YNNKEL (reference sequence).

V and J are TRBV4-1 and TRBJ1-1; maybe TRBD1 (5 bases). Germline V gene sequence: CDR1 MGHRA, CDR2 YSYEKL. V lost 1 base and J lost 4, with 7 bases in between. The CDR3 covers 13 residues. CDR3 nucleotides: TGCGCCAGCAGCCAAGTAAGGGGCACTGAAGCTTTCTTT. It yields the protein CASSQVRGTEAFF.

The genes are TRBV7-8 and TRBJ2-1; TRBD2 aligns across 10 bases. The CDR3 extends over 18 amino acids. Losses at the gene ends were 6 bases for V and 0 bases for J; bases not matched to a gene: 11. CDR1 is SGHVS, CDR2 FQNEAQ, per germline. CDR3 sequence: CASRSGLARVPSYNEQFF. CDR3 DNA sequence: TGTGCCAGCAGATCGGGACTAGCGAGAGTCCCCTCCTACAATGAGCAGTTCTTC.

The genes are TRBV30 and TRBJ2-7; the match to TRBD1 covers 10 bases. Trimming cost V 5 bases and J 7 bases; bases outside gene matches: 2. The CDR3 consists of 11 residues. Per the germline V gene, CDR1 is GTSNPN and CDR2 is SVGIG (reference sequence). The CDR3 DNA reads TGTGCCTGGGGACAGGGGGTTGAGCAGTACTTC. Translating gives CAWGQGVEQYF.